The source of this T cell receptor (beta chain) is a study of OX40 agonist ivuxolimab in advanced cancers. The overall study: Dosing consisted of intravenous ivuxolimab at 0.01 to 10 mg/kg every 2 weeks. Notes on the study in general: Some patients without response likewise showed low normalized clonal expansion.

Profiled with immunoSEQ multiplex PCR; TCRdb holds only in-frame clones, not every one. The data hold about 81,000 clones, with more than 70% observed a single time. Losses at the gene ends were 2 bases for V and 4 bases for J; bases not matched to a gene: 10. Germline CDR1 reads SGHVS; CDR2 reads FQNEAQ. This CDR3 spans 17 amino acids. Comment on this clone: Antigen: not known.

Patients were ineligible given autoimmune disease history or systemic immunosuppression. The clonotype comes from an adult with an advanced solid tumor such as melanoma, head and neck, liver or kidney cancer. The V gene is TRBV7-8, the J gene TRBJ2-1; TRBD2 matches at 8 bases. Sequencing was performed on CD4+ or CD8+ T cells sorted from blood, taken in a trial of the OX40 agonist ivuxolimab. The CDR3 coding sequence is TGTGCCAGCAGCTTAAGTAGTCTACTAGCGGCGTACAATGAGCAGTTCTTC. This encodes CASSLSSLLAAYNEQFF.